The 5 T cell receptor beta chains below all came from one sample that was sequenced in a study of cytomegalovirus exposure and HLA in healthy donors. PCR amplification relied on 60 Vbeta primers (plus 13 Jbeta primers). TCRdb's table, derived via immunoSEQ multiplex PCR, lists solely in-frame clones and lacks some. The table includes about 120,000 clones, 60% to 80% detected once. The source material was PBMCs. These receptors originate from a man under 40 in good health and CMV-seronegative.

Regarding this clone: At one end the junction does not follow the germline gene, possibly because of a read error. Other DNA variants within this sample encode the same CDR3. The DNA of the CDR3 is TGTGCCAGCAGTCTTATGGGGGGTCGGACTGAAGCCTTCTTT. This sequence encodes CASSLMGGRTEAFF. The chain uses TRBV7-3 and TRBJ1-1; possible D gene TRBD1, 5 bases. CDR1 is SGHTA and CDR2 is FQGTGA in the germline V gene. The length of the CDR3 is 14 residues. The whole variable domain, filled in from reference TRBV7-3 and TRBJ1-1, reads GAGVSQTPSNKVTEKGKYVELRCDPISGHTALYWYRQSLGQGPEFLIYFQGTGAADDSGLPNDRFFAVRPEGSVSTLKIQRTERGDSAVYLCASSLMGGRTEAFFGQGTRLTVV.

This clone has a handful of counts. The J gene is TRBJ1-5, the V gene TRBV7-2; D unresolved. Germline lookup yields CDR1 SGHTA and CDR2 FQGNSA. The CDR3 loop spans 13 amino acids. V was clipped by 2 bases and J by 7 bases, with 9 bases between them. The chain's CDR3 is CASSLTLRQPQHF. CDR3 coding DNA: TGTGCCAGCAGCTTAACCCTCCGGCAGCCCCAGCATTTT.

The chain uses TRBV4-3 and TRBJ2-7; the D is unclear. Germline V lookup: CDR1 LGHNA, CDR2 YSLEER. This CDR3 contains 15 residues. Trimming took 0 bases from V and 3 from J, leaving 12 bases between them. CDR3 nucleotide sequence: TGCGCCAGCAGCCAAGAAGGATGGGCCAACTACGAGCAGTACTTC. Translated, it gives CASSQEGWANYEQYF.

The genes are TRBV7-2 and TRBJ2-5; 13 nucleotides align to TRBD2. The length of the CDR3 is 16 residues. V trimming: 5 bases; J trimming: 1 base; junction bases outside the gene matches: 4. Per the germline V gene, CDR1 is SGHTA and CDR2 is FQGNSA. The CDR3: CASSPRLAGGQETQYF. CDR3 nucleotides: TGTGCCAGCAGCCCCCGACTAGCGGGAGGCCAAGAGACCCAGTACTTC.

This clone was observed a single time. V gene TRBV25-1 combines with J gene TRBJ1-6; 10 bases match TRBD1. The CDR3 loop spans 15 amino acids. The V gene's germline CDR1 is MGHDK and CDR2 SYGVNS. Trimming took 8 bases from V and 7 from J; bases not matched to a gene: 8. Here the CDR3 reads CASASGTGDNSPLHF. In DNA form, the CDR3 reads TGTGCCAGCGCCTCCGGGACAGGGGACAATTCACCCCTCCACTTT.